The 9 T cell receptor beta chains in this list originate from one sample, sequenced in a study of cytomegalovirus exposure and HLA in healthy donors. Use of 60 Vbeta and 13 Jbeta primers characterized the PCR. Measured with immunoSEQ multiplex PCR; TCRdb has only the in-frame clones, and not every one. The profile shows 120,000 to 150,000 clones, about 74% of them singletons. Material: PBMCs. The receptors come from a man in his forties in good health and CMV-seropositive.

This chain connects TRBV27 to TRBJ2-7, with D perhaps matching TRBD2 (5 bases). This CDR3 is 13 amino acids long. The germline V gene encodes CDR1 MNHEY and CDR2 SMNVEV (reference sequence). Trimming left V 3 bases short and J 1 base short, with 7 bases between. CDR3 bases: TGTGCCAGCAGTTTCAGAGGGTCCTACGAGCAGTACTTC. It specifies CASSFRGSYEQYF.

The DNA of the CDR3 is TGTGCCATCGGAACAGGGGGCGCGGCCACCTTC. Its protein is CAIGTGGAATF. The V gene is TRBV10-3, the J gene TRBJ1-2, with 9 bases matching TRBD1. The CDR3 totals 11 residues. The germline V gene encodes CDR1 ENHRY and CDR2 SYGVKD. The V segment lost 8 bases and the J segment 13 bases; nucleotides outside the gene matches: 8.

The J gene is TRBJ2-3, the V gene TRBV7-9; D is uncertain. This CDR3 comprises 13 residues. Germline lookup yields CDR1 SEHNR and CDR2 FQNEAQ (reference sequence). With 4 bases removed from V and 4 bases from J, the gap between germline ends came to 9 bases. The CDR3 coding sequence is TGTGCCAGCAGCTCAGCGTCCGCAGATACGCAGTATTTT. Translating gives CASSSASADTQYF.

The rearrangement links TRBV29-1 to TRBJ1-2; maybe TRBD1 (5 bases). Trimming cost V 4 bases and J 6 bases, with 9 bases left between them. Germline V CDR1 and CDR2: SQVTM, ANQGSEA. The CDR3 extends over 11 amino acids. The CDR3 DNA is TGCAGCGTTGCAGGGAACAATGGCTACACCTTC. Protein sequence: CSVAGNNGYTF. Supplemented by reference TRBV29-1 and TRBJ1-2, the full variable domain reads SAVISQKPSRDICQRGTSLTIQCQVDSQVTMMFWYRQQPGQSLTLIATANQGSEATYESGFVIDKFPISRPNLTFSTLTVSNMSPEDSSIYLCSVAGNNGYTFGSGTRLTVV.

This clone has a handful of counts. V and J are TRBV6-5 and TRBJ2-1, with TRBD1 matching 7 bases. V dropped 4 bases and J dropped 6; count of bases not matched to a gene: 9. Germline assignment: CDR1 MNHEY and CDR2 SVGAGI. The CDR3 covers 15 residues. The CDR3 sequence is CASSSSDRSFNEQFF. CDR3 nucleotides: TGTGCCAGCAGTTCGTCGGACAGGTCTTTCAATGAGCAGTTCTTC.

The V and J genes are TRBV9 and TRBJ2-1; TRBD2 matches at 9 bases. The CDR3 runs to 15 residues. Germline CDR1 is SGDLS and CDR2 is YYNGEE. V gave up 0 bases and J gave up 5 bases; unmatched junction bases: 3. Here the CDR3 DNA reads TGTGCCAGCAGCGTAGTGGCGGGAGGGAACAATGAGCAGTTCTTC. Amino acid sequence: CASSVVAGGNNEQFF.

The chain uses TRBV5-8 and TRBJ2-2, with 7 bases matching TRBD1. V lost 0 bases, J lost 0 bases, and 14 bases stayed unmatched. From germline, CDR1 is SGHTS and CDR2 YDEGEE. The CDR3 loop spans 20 amino acids. CDR3 amino acids: CASSLDGVTGLLTNTGELFF. CDR3 coding DNA: TGTGCCAGCAGCTTGGATGGGGTGACAGGGCTCCTAACGAACACCGGGGAGCTGTTTTTT.

The V call is TRBV7-3, the J call TRBJ2-1; 8 bases match TRBD2. Germline V gene data show CDR1 as SGHTA and CDR2 as FQGTGA. V trimming: 4 bases; J trimming: 4 bases; junction bases outside the gene matches: 9. This CDR3 is built from 16 residues. CDR3 in DNA: TGTGCCAGCAGCTGGGGGACTAGAGGTATATACAATGAGCAGTTCTTC. It is translated as CASSWGTRGIYNEQFF. Full variable domain (missing parts from reference TRBV7-3 and TRBJ2-1): GAGVSQTPSNKVTEKGKYVELRCDPISGHTALYWYRQSLGQGPEFLIYFQGTGAADDSGLPNDRFFAVRPEGSVSTLKIQRTERGDSAVYLCASSWGTRGIYNEQFFGPGTRLTVL.

The rearrangement joins TRBV9 to TRBJ2-1; possible D gene TRBD2, 6 bases. Germline CDR1 is SGDLS and CDR2 is YYNGEE. V was clipped by 2 bases and J by 2 bases, with 11 bases between them. The CDR3 loop spans 15 amino acids. The CDR3 protein is CASSVGTYPYNEQFF. The CDR3 bases are TGTGCCAGCAGCGTCGGGACTTACCCCTACAATGAGCAGTTCTTC.